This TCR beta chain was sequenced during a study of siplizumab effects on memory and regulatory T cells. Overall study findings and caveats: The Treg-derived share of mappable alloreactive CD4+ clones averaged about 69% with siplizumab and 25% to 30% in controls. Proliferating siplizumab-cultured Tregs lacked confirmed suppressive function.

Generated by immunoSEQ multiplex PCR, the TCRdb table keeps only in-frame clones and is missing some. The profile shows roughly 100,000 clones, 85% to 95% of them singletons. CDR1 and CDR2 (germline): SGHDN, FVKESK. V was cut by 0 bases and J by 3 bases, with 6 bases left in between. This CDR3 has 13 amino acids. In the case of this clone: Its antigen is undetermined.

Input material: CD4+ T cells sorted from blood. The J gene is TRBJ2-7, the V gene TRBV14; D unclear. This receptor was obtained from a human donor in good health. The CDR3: CASSQEPYYEQYF. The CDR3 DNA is TGTGCCAGCAGCCAAGAGCCTTACTACGAGCAGTACTTC.